The 32 T cell receptor beta chains below come from one sample, sequenced in a study of blood T cell repertoires in COVID-19. Sequencing used immunoSEQ multiplex PCR; TCRdb keeps in-frame clones, though not all of them. The data contain 150,000 or so clones, 87% of them singletons. The source material was peripheral blood. These receptors were obtained from a woman aged 45-60 years with acute or convalescent COVID-19.

This clone was found once. The chain has TRBV28 and TRBJ2-1; D remains ambiguous. The CDR3 loop spans 13 amino acids. Trimming cost V 6 bases and J 5 bases, with 11 bases left between them. Germline V gene data show CDR1 as MDHEN and CDR2 as SYDVKM. CDR3 nucleotide sequence: TGTGCCAGCAGATCTCCCTATGACAATGAGCAGTTCTTC. Encoded protein: CASRSPYDNEQFF. The entire variable domain, with the rest obtained from reference TRBV28 and TRBJ2-1, is as follows: DVKVTQSSRYLVKRTGEKVFLECVQDMDHENMFWYRQDPGLGLRLIYFSYDVKMKEKGDIPEGYSVSREKKERFSLILESASTNQTSMYLCASRSPYDNEQFFGPGTRLTVL.

Comments on this clone: The sample holds other DNA sequences that translate to the same CDR3. The chain recombines TRBV6-5 with TRBJ1-1; maybe TRBD1 (5 bases). The CDR3 covers 15 residues. Deletions cut 3 bases from V and 5 bases from J, with 16 bases between. Germline CDR1 and CDR2: MNHEY and SVGAGI. The CDR3 protein is CASSYSIRGGTEAFF. DNA of the CDR3: TGTGCCAGCAGTTATTCGATTAGGGGCGGAACTGAAGCTTTCTTT.

The chain carries TRBV4-3 and TRBJ2-7, with D uncertain. V was pared by 0 bases and J by 6 bases, with 9 bases between. Germline CDR1 and CDR2: LGHNA and YSLEER. This CDR3 contains 13 residues. CDR3 region: CASSQDHKIEQYF. As DNA, the CDR3 is TGCGCCAGCAGCCAAGATCACAAGATCGAGCAGTACTTC.

The chain recombines TRBV5-5 with TRBJ2-7; the match to TRBD2 covers 13 bases. The CDR3 has 15 residues. The V gene's germline CDR1 is SGHKS and CDR2 YYEKEE (reference sequence). V was clipped by 5 bases and J by 4 bases; unmatched bases: 6. This chain's CDR3 is CASRRTSGGAYEQYF. In DNA form, the CDR3 reads TGTGCCAGCAGACGGACTAGCGGGGGAGCTTACGAGCAGTACTTC.

This chain links TRBV5-4 with TRBJ1-4; 10 positions match TRBD1. V trimming: 5 bases; J trimming: 7 bases; junction bases outside the gene matches: 5. CDR3 length: 14 amino acids. Per germline, CDR1 SGHNT and CDR2 YYREEE (reference sequence). CDR3: CASSRDRGGEKLFF. The CDR3 DNA reads TGTGCCAGCAGTCGGGACAGGGGTGGTGAAAAACTGTTTTTT.

V is TRBV19 and J is TRBJ1-4, with D maybe TRBD1 (5 bases). V lost 6 bases and J 8 bases, leaving 13 bases between the germline ends. In germline, CDR1 is LNHDA, CDR2 SQIVND (reference sequence). This CDR3 contains 13 residues. The CDR3 DNA reads TGTGCCAGTAGCCCCCCAGGGCACGAAAAACTGTTTTTT. Protein sequence: CASSPPGHEKLFF.

The V call is TRBV13, the J call TRBJ1-5, with D possibly matching TRBD1 (6 bases). Per germline, CDR1 PRHDT and CDR2 FYEKMQ (reference sequence). V was shortened by 2 bases and J by 7 bases, with 12 bases between the two germline ends. CDR3 length: 14 residues. This CDR3 is CASSLSGGLQPQHF. In DNA form, the CDR3 reads TGTGCCAGCAGCTTATCGGGGGGCTTGCAGCCCCAGCATTTT.

The chain employs TRBV18 and TRBJ2-1, with D tentatively TRBD2 (6 bases). The germline V gene encodes CDR1 KGHSH and CDR2 LQKENI. This CDR3 region has 16 residues. Trimming took 2 bases from V and 0 from J, leaving 11 bases between them. In DNA form, the CDR3 reads TGTGCCAGCTCACCAGTCGGAGGGAACTCCTACAATGAGCAGTTCTTC. Amino acids: CASSPVGGNSYNEQFF.

The rearrangement uses TRBV5-6 and TRBJ1-5; D might be TRBD1 (5 bases). The CDR3 consists of 16 residues. Trimming cost V 6 bases and J 1 base, with 17 bases left between them. Germline CDR1 is SGHDT and CDR2 is YYEEEE. CDR3: CASTQSGRGSNQPQHF. CDR3 DNA sequence: TGTGCCAGCACCCAATCAGGGAGGGGAAGCAATCAGCCCCAGCATTTT.

This chain joins TRBV6-5 and TRBJ2-7; possible D gene TRBD2, 5 bases. CDR3 length equals 14 residues. CDR1 and CDR2 (germline): MNHEY, SVGAGI. Trimming shortened V by 2 bases and J by 4 bases, and 12 bases separated the two germline ends. The CDR3 DNA sequence: TGTGCCAGCAGTTACGATCCGGGGAAATACGAGCAGTACTTC. Its translation: CASSYDPGKYEQYF.

The chain combines TRBV5-6 with TRBJ1-5; perhaps TRBD1 as D (6 bases). The CDR3 is 19 residues long. Germline CDR1 is SGHDT and CDR2 is YYEEEE. Deletions cut 4 bases from V and 2 bases from J, with 25 bases between. The CDR3 reads CASSAGGQLYQPRNQPQHF. The CDR3 coding sequence is TGTGCCAGCAGCGCTGGCGGACAGCTATATCAGCCCCGCAATCAGCCCCAGCATTTT.

This chain joins TRBV7-9 and TRBJ1-3, with D possibly matching TRBD1 (5 bases). Trimming removed 7 bases from V and 4 bases from J, with 20 bases in between. Germline V CDR1 and CDR2: SEHNR, FQNEAQ (reference sequence). This CDR3 region has 16 residues. The CDR3 DNA reads as TGTGCCAGCACAGGATCAGGGTCAATTCCGGGAAACACCATATATTTT. Translated: CASTGSGSIPGNTIYF.

The rearrangement links TRBV3-1 (or the pseudogene TRBV3-2) to TRBJ2-3; tentatively, D is TRBD2 (7 bases). Trimming removed 1 base from V and 2 bases from J, with 16 bases in between. Germline CDR1 reads LGHDT; CDR2 reads YNNKEL (reference sequence). The CDR3 runs to 17 residues. The CDR3 loop reads CASSQVAGAVSTDTQYF. As DNA, the CDR3 is TGTGCCAGCAGCCAAGTCGCGGGGGCCGTCTCCACAGATACGCAGTATTTT.

The V call is TRBV7-2, the J call TRBJ1-3; unclear D gene. The germline V gene encodes CDR1 SGHTA and CDR2 FQGNSA. V shed 4 bases and J shed 0 bases, with 4 bases lying between them. This CDR3 is 13 amino acids long. CDR3 in DNA: TGTGCCAGCAGCTACAGCTCTGGAAACACCATATATTTT. Amino acids: CASSYSSGNTIYF.

The chain recombines TRBV12-5 with TRBJ1-1; D is perhaps TRBD1 (6 bases). The CDR3 is 14 residues long. Germline assignment: CDR1 LGHNT and CDR2 FRNRAP. This CDR3 reads CATVFAGVGTEAFF. Here the CDR3 DNA reads TGTGCAACGGTCTTCGCAGGGGTGGGAACTGAAGCTTTCTTT.

The CDR3 nucleotides are TGCAGCGTTAAGGGGGCTGGGGGCTACACCTTC. Amino acid sequence: CSVKGAGGYTF. This chain links TRBV29-1 with TRBJ1-2; 7 nucleotides line up with TRBD1. Germline trimming cut 5 bases from V and 8 bases from J; bases unmatched to any gene: 5. The CDR3 spans 11 residues. Germline loops: CDR1 SQVTM, CDR2 ANQGSEA. Full variable domain (remainder filled in from reference TRBV29-1 and TRBJ1-2): SAVISQKPSRDICQRGTSLTIQCQVDSQVTMMFWYRQQPGQSLTLIATANQGSEATYESGFVIDKFPISRPNLTFSTLTVSNMSPEDSSIYLCSVKGAGGYTFGSGTRLTVV.

The V call is TRBV10-2, the J call TRBJ2-3, with TRBD2 as a possible D gene (6 bases). V was trimmed by 8 bases and J by 0 bases, leaving 18 bases between them. Germline-derived CDR1 and CDR2 are WSHSY and SAAADI. The CDR3 contains 16 residues. In DNA form, the CDR3 reads TGCGCCAGCCGCGGAGGGGCCCAGTACAGCACAGATACGCAGTATTTT. This sequence encodes CASRGGAQYSTDTQYF.

This clone was observed a few times. V usage is TRBV7-9 and J usage is TRBJ2-3, with TRBD1 as a possible D gene (6 bases). With 1 base removed from V and 3 bases from J, the gap between germline ends came to 11 bases. This CDR3 has 15 amino acids. Germline loops: CDR1 SEHNR, CDR2 FQNEAQ (reference sequence). CDR3 sequence: CASSLGLGATDTQYF. DNA of the CDR3: TGTGCCAGCAGCTTAGGTCTGGGGGCAACAGATACGCAGTATTTT.

V is TRBV18 and J is TRBJ2-1; 8 bases line up with TRBD2. Germline V lookup: CDR1 KGHSH, CDR2 LQKENI. V shed 1 base and J 5 bases; nucleotides not matched to a gene: 4. The CDR3 contains 15 residues. The CDR3 spells CASSPRAGGDNEQFF. CDR3 coding DNA: TGTGCCAGCTCACCACGTGCGGGGGGCGACAATGAGCAGTTCTTC.

The chain couples TRBV4-3 to TRBJ1-2; 9 bases are shared with TRBD1. The CDR3 has 13 residues. Germline V lookup: CDR1 LGHNA, CDR2 YSLEER. Unmatched junction bases numbered 5, after V lost 4 bases and J lost 8 bases. Here the CDR3 DNA reads TGCGCCAGCAGCCGGGACAGGGCTGGAGGCTACACCTTC. It encodes CASSRDRAGGYTF.

This clone was picked up a small number of times. The genes are TRBV5-1 and TRBJ2-7; a weak D match, TRBD1 (6 bases). The CDR3 totals 16 residues. Deletions cut 0 bases from V and 2 bases from J, with 15 bases between. CDR1 and CDR2 (germline): SGHRS, YFSETQ. The CDR3, as DNA: TGCGCCAGCAGCTTGGGCCCGCCGGGACAAGCCTACGAGCAGTACTTC. Translating gives CASSLGPPGQAYEQYF. The complete variable domain, with remaining parts taken from reference TRBV5-1 and TRBJ2-7, reads KAGVTQTPRYLIKTRGQQVTLSCSPISGHRSVSWYQQTPGQGLQFLFEYFSETQRNKGNFPGRFSGRQFSNSRSEMNVSTLELGDSALYLCASSLGPPGQAYEQYFGPGTRLTVT.

CDR3 nucleotide sequence: TGTGCCAGCAGCCAAGAAACCGCACAGGGCCGCTCCTATGGCTACACCTTC. Protein sequence: CASSQETAQGRSYGYTF. The chain couples TRBV4-2 to TRBJ1-2, with D possibly matching TRBD1 (6 bases). The CDR3 has 17 amino acids. Germline values: CDR1 LGHNA, CDR2 YNFKEQ. The ends were cut back, 0 bases at V and 4 bases at J, with 18 bases in the middle.

The V gene is TRBV6-2 or TRBV6-3, the J gene TRBJ2-7, with 9 bases that match TRBD1. The CDR3 covers 12 residues. With 2 bases clipped from V and 10 bases from J, the junction kept 3 bases outside the gene matches. Per the germline V gene, CDR1 is MNHEY and CDR2 is SVGEGT. The CDR3 spells CASSYRDRDQYF. The DNA of the CDR3 is TGTGCCAGCAGTTACCGGGACAGGGACCAGTACTTC.

The CDR3 region is CASSPSRSLGNTIYF. CDR3 coding DNA: TGTGCCAGCAGCCCTAGCCGGTCTCTAGGAAACACCATATATTTT. The chain has TRBV7-2 and TRBJ1-3; D is unresolved. The CDR3 covers 15 residues. Trimming removed 5 bases from V and 4 bases from J, with 15 bases in between. Per the germline V gene, CDR1 is SGHTA and CDR2 is FQGNSA.

The chain carries TRBV7-8 and TRBJ1-5; 10 bases align to TRBD1. The trim removed 4 bases at V and 0 bases at J, leaving 3 bases unmatched. Germline V gene data show CDR1 as SGHVS and CDR2 as FQNEAQ. This CDR3 is 16 amino acids long. CDR3: CASSSWTGGSNQPQHF. The CDR3 DNA is TGTGCCAGCAGCTCCTGGACAGGGGGTAGCAATCAGCCCCAGCATTTT. Using reference TRBV7-8 and TRBJ1-5 for the parts outside the CDR3, the full variable domain is GAGVSQSPRYKVAKRGQDVALRCDPISGHVSLFWYQQALGQGPEFLTYFQNEAQLDKSGLPSDRFFAERPEGSVSTLKIQRTQQEDSAVYLCASSSWTGGSNQPQHFGDGTRLSIL.

The CDR3 region is CASSIGTGGYEKLFF. CDR3 coding DNA: TGCGCCAGCAGCATTGGGACAGGGGGCTATGAAAAACTGTTTTTT. V and J are TRBV5-1 and TRBJ1-4; 12 positions match TRBD1. CDR1 SGHRS and CDR2 YFSETQ come from the germline V gene. Unmatched junction bases numbered 4, after V lost 4 bases and J lost 6 bases. CDR3 length equals 15 residues.

The rearrangement uses TRBV30 and TRBJ2-1; D possibly corresponds to TRBD2 (5 bases). V gave up 3 bases and J gave up 0 bases, with 9 bases separating them. Germline V lookup: CDR1 GTSNPN, CDR2 SVGIG (reference sequence). This CDR3 spans 14 amino acids. The CDR3 coding sequence is TGTGCCTGGAGGCGGGTGAGCTCCTACAATGAGCAGTTCTTC. Its protein is CAWRRVSSYNEQFF.

Only one count was recorded for this clone. The gene calls are TRBV7-2 and TRBJ1-2; a possible D gene is TRBD1 (6 bases). V was cut by 6 bases and J by 8 bases, with 22 bases left in between. The CDR3 contains 15 residues. The V gene's germline CDR1 is SGHTA and CDR2 FQGNSA. CDR3 amino acids: CASSSNTQGLGGYTF. The CDR3 DNA reads TGTGCCAGCAGTTCGAATACTCAGGGGCTTGGGGGCTACACCTTC.

The chain carries TRBV19 and TRBJ1-2, with 8 nucleotides matching TRBD1. Germline-derived CDR1 and CDR2 are LNHDA and SQIVND (reference sequence). This CDR3 comprises 15 residues. The J segment lost 4 bases and the V segment lost 3 bases, leaving 7 bases of the junction unmatched. The CDR3 loop reads CASSIDRGGSYGYTF. CDR3 in DNA: TGTGCCAGTAGTATCGACAGGGGAGGCAGCTATGGCTACACCTTC.

The V and J genes are TRBV5-6 and TRBJ1-2; D perhaps matches TRBD1 (6 bases). The CDR3 contains 14 residues. From germline, CDR1 is SGHDT and CDR2 YYEEEE. Trimming took 5 bases from V and 0 from J, leaving 11 bases between them. CDR3 sequence: CASRLQGSNYGYTF. The CDR3, as DNA: TGTGCCAGCAGATTACAGGGTTCTAACTATGGCTACACCTTC.

This clone has just one count. The gene calls are TRBV30 and TRBJ1-2, with TRBD1 identical over 7 bases. This CDR3 has 14 residues. Germline V gene data show CDR1 as GTSNPN and CDR2 as SVGIG (reference sequence). The ends lost 5 bases at V and 1 base at J; junction bases unmatched: 7. The CDR3 bases are TGTGCCTGGTTCGTACAGGGGAATAACTATGGCTACACCTTC. It translates to CAWFVQGNNYGYTF.

The gene calls are TRBV18 and TRBJ1-3, with TRBD1 as a possible D gene (5 bases). CDR3 length: 14 residues. V was clipped by 1 base and J by 2 bases, with 6 bases between them. CDR1 and CDR2 from the germline V gene are KGHSH and LQKENI. The CDR3 DNA reads as TGTGCCAGCTCACCACAGACAGCTGGAAACACCATATATTTT. Translated: CASSPQTAGNTIYF.